This T cell receptor (beta chain) comes out of a study of spatial heterogeneity in lung cancer. TCRdb reprocessed the 5' RACE reads via MiXCR and lists one record per CDR3 protein. The data hold about 38,000 distinct CDR3 sequences, with roughly 7.4% observed a single time. CDR1 MGHRA and CDR2 YSYEKL come from the germline V gene. CDR3 length: 15 residues. V lost 3 bases and J lost 8; bases outside the gene matches: 1. This clonotype was recorded many times. Time point meaning: sample taken at primary tumor resection. The sample was PBMCs, taken at surgery. The rearrangement uses TRBV4-1 and TRBJ2-1; 16 bases map to TRBD2. The sequence came from a male donor with early-stage non-small cell lung cancer. For the CDR3, the DNA is TGCGCCAGCAGCCACGGGACTAGCGGGGGGGATGAGCAGTTCTTC. Protein: CASSHGTSGGDEQFF.